The 5 T cell receptor beta chains listed next were all sequenced from one sample in a study of PD-1 blockade in classical Hodgkin lymphoma. The repertoire was sequenced with immunoSEQ multiplex PCR; TCRdb's copy has only in-frame clones and lacks some. The sample shows more than 90,000 clones, 81% of them seen only once. Each patient experienced a relapse that followed autologous stem cell transplantation, and brentuximab vedotin exposure varied. Material: peripheral blood mononuclear cells (PBMCs), obtained before the second cycle of nivolumab. These receptors were obtained from a human donor with classical Hodgkin lymphoma.

J is TRBJ1-4 and V is TRBV5-4; D is unresolved. V lost 2 bases to trimming and J lost 8 bases, with 7 bases between them. From germline, CDR1 is SGHNT and CDR2 YYREEE (reference sequence). The CDR3 extends over 12 amino acids. In nucleotides, the CDR3 is TGTGCCAGCAGCTTACCGAGCGAAAAACTGTTTTTT. It specifies CASSLPSEKLFF.

A few counts support this clone. The rearrangement joins TRBV5-4 to TRBJ1-2; TRBD1 matches 7 bases. Trimming at V came to 7 bases and at J to 1 base, leaving 16 bases not matched to a gene. Per the germline V gene, CDR1 is SGHNT and CDR2 is YYREEE (reference sequence). The CDR3 covers 17 residues. The CDR3 DNA reads as TGTGCCAGCTCCGGGCCGGGACAGAATATTTTTAACTATGGCTACACCTTC. Residues: CASSGPGQNIFNYGYTF.

This sequence joins TRBV7-6 and TRBJ1-1; D is perhaps TRBD1 (6 bases). The V gene lost 3 bases and the J gene lost 7 bases, with 12 bases spanning the gap. Germline loops: CDR1 SGHVS, CDR2 FNYEAQ. This CDR3 has 13 residues. CDR3 nucleotides: TGTGCCAGCAGCTTGACGACAGGCTTTGAAGCTTTCTTT. Amino acid sequence: CASSLTTGFEAFF.

This clone has just a few counts. The chain has TRBV13 and TRBJ2-7; TRBD2 matches 8 bases. Germline CDR1 and CDR2: PRHDT and FYEKMQ (reference sequence). The length of the CDR3 is 15 residues. Germline trimming cut 6 bases from V and 7 bases from J; bases unmatched to any gene: 14. CDR3 nucleotides: TGTGCCAGCAGGAGTGGTGGCGGGAGGTTGCGGGAGCAGTACTTC. This encodes CASRSGGGRLREQYF.

This clone was detected only once. J is TRBJ2-5 and V is TRBV21-1; TRBD2 reflects the table's D call only, with no check against the DNA. TRBV21-1 constitutes a pseudogene. The CDR3 sequence is 18 residues long. The CDR3 nucleotides read TGTGCCAGCAGCTCCCGGACTAGCGGGAAGGACGAGGAAGAGACCCAGTACTTC. It codes for CASSSRTSGKDEEETQYF.